This T cell receptor (beta chain) was sequenced during a study of beta chain features in type 1 diabetes. Overall study results and limits: Naive, central memory and Treg TCRB repertoires seemed to resemble each other more closely in patients than they did in healthy donors. TCRB CDR3 length was moderately but significantly reduced in all four CD4+ subsets of Type 1 diabetes patients. PCR might preferentially amplify shorter templates, equally in patients and controls.

Every bit of the isolated RNA underwent reverse transcription, so sequencing read expressed TCRB transcripts. Average reads for naive, central memory and regulatory T cell samples were about 3.57 million. Sequencing used immunoSEQ multiplex PCR; TCRdb keeps in-frame clones, though not all of them. This sample yields more than 200,000 clones, of which approximately 16% are seen a single time; 0.065% to 0.095% belongs to the top ten. In all sorted populations, purity surpassed 98%. In regard to this clone: Its cognate antigen is unknown.

The sample taken for sequencing was naive CD4+ T cells from blood. The receptor was derived from a man in his thirties or forties with type 1 diabetes.

CDR3 protein: CASSLAGGQETQYF. The CDR3, as DNA: TGTGCCAGCAGCTTGGCGGGAGGACAAGAGACCCAGTACTTC. This sequence joins TRBV5-4 and TRBJ2-5; 7 bases match TRBD2. The CDR3 loop spans 14 amino acids. Germline V CDR1 and CDR2: SGHNT, YYREEE (reference sequence). The junction had 1 base not matched to a gene; V was cut back by 0 bases and J by 2 bases.